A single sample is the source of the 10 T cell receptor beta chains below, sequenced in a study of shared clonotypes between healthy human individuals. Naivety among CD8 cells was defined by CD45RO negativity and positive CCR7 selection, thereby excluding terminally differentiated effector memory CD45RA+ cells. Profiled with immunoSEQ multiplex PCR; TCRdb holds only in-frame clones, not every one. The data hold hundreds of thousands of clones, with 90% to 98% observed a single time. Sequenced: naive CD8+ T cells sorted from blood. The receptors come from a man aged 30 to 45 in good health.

The CDR3 protein is CASRLQGVGETQYF. As DNA, the CDR3 is TGTGCCAGCAGGTTACAGGGGGTAGGAGAGACCCAGTACTTC. This chain connects TRBV27 to TRBJ2-5, with 8 bases aligning to TRBD1. Trimming removed 6 bases from V and 4 bases from J; junction bases left unmatched: 7. Germline V gene lookup returns CDR1 MNHEY and CDR2 SMNVEV (reference sequence). The CDR3 length is 14 residues.

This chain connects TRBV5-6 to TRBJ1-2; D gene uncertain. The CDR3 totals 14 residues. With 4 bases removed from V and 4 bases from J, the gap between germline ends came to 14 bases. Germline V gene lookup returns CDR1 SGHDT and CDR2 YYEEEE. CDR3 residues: CASSPPTETYGYTF. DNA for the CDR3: TGTGCCAGCAGCCCCCCCACGGAAACCTATGGCTACACCTTC.

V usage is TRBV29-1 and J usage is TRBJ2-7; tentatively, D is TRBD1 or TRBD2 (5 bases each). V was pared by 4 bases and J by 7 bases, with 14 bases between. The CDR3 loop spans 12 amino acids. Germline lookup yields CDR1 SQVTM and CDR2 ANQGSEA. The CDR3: CSVGDGGFEQYF. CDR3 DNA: TGCAGCGTTGGGGACGGTGGCTTTGAGCAGTACTTC.

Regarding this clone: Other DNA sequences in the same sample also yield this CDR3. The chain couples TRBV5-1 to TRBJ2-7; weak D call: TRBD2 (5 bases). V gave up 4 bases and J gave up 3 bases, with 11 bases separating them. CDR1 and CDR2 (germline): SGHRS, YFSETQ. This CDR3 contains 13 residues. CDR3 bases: TGCGCCAGCAGCCTTGGACGGGACTACGAGCAGTACTTC. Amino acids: CASSLGRDYEQYF.

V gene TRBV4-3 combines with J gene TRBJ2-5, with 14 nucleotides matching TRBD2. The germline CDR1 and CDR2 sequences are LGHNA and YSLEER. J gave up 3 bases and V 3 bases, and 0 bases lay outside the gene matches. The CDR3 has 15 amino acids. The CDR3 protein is CASSQGLAGEETQYF. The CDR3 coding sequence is TGCGCCAGCAGCCAGGGACTAGCGGGGGAAGAGACCCAGTACTTC.

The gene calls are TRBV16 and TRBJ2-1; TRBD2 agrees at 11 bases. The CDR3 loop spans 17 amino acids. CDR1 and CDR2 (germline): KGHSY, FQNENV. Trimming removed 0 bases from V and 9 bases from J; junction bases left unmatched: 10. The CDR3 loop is CASSQSSFGLAGGEQFF. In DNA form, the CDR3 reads TGTGCCAGCAGCCAATCATCCTTTGGGCTAGCGGGAGGTGAGCAGTTCTTC.

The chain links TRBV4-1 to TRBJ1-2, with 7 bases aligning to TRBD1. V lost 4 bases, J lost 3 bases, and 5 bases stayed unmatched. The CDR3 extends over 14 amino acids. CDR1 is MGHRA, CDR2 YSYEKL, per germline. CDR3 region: CASSRTGVDYGYTF. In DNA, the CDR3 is TGCGCCAGCAGCCGCACAGGGGTGGACTATGGCTACACCTTC.

CDR3 region: CASSEGTSGDNEQFF. CDR3 nucleotides: TGTGCCAGCAGTGAAGGGACTAGCGGGGACAATGAGCAGTTCTTC. This chain connects TRBV2 to TRBJ2-1; TRBD2 matches at 12 bases. The length of the CDR3 is 15 residues. Germline trimming cut 1 base from V and 5 bases from J; bases unmatched to any gene: 0. Germline lookup yields CDR1 SNHLY and CDR2 FYNNEI. The full variable domain, its missing parts supplied by reference TRBV2 and TRBJ2-1, is EPEVTQTPSHQVTQMGQEVILRCVPISNHLYFYWYRQILGQKVEFLVSFYNNEISEKSEIFDDQFSVERPDGSNFTLKIRSTKLEDSAMYFCASSEGTSGDNEQFFGPGTRLTVL.

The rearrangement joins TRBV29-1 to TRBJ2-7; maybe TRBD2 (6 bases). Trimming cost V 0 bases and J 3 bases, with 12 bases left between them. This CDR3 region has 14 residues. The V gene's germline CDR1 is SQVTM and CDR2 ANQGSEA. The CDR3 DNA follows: TGCAGCGTTGAAGAGCGCGGAGGGGACTACGAGCAGTACTTC. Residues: CSVEERGGDYEQYF.

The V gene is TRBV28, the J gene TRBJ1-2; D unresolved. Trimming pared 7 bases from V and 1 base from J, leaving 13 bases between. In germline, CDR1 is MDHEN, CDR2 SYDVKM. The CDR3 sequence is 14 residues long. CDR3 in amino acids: CASIPWPGNYGYTF. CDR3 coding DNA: TGTGCCAGCATCCCGTGGCCGGGTAACTATGGCTACACCTTC.